These 22 T cell receptor beta chains were sequenced from one sample in a study of a mutant IDH1 vaccine in newly diagnosed glioma. Time point: week 5, during vaccination. With topical imiquimod, each dose of the vaccine consisted of 300 ug of mutant IDH1 20-mer peptide. The repertoire was sequenced with immunoSEQ multiplex PCR; TCRdb's copy has only in-frame clones and lacks some. The data hold around 25,000 clones, with under 85% observed a single time. No antigen has been assigned to these receptors. The specimen comprised PBMCs, sampled from a glioma patient whose treatment included an IDH1 peptide vaccine. Receptors originate from a man between 40 and 49 years old with glioma. Some clones in this sample may be carry-over from other donors' samples.

This chain joins TRBV4-2 and TRBJ2-1, with D perhaps assigned TRBD1 or TRBD2 (5 bases each). Germline V gives CDR1 LGHNA, CDR2 YNFKEQ. The CDR3 consists of 17 residues. Trimming took 3 bases from V and 9 from J, leaving 24 bases between them. The CDR3 sequence is CASSQIAPGQGEFEQFF. The CDR3 DNA reads TGTGCCAGCAGCCAGATAGCGCCCGGCCAGGGCGAATTTGAGCAGTTCTTC.

There are a few counts of this clone. Other nucleotide sequences in the sample specify the same CDR3. The V call is TRBV9, the J call TRBJ1-6, with D unresolved. The CDR3 loop spans 14 amino acids. Germline V gene data show CDR1 as SGDLS and CDR2 as YYNGEE. Trimming left V 0 bases short and J 5 bases short, with 6 bases between. The CDR3 bases are TGTGCCAGCAGCGTAGAGGGTAATAATTCACCCCTCCACTTT. Its protein is CASSVEGNNSPLHF.

The sample holds a few counts of this clone. This chain uses TRBV4-1 with TRBJ2-5; 11 bases align to TRBD2. This CDR3 spans 15 amino acids. Germline trimming cut 1 base from V and 4 bases from J; bases unmatched to any gene: 2. Germline CDR1 MGHRA, CDR2 YSYEKL. CDR3 coding DNA: TGCGCCAGCAGCCAAGCACTAGCGGGGGTAGAGACCCAGTACTTC. Its translation: CASSQALAGVETQYF.

This rearrangement joins TRBV6-4 to TRBJ2-2; D gene uncertain. CDR1 is MRHNA and CDR2 is SNTAGT in the germline V gene. V shed 0 bases and J shed 3 bases, with 2 bases lying between them. CDR3 length: 13 amino acids. CDR3 sequence reads: CASSDSDTGELFF. The CDR3 DNA follows: TGTGCCAGCAGTGACTCGGACACCGGGGAGCTGTTTTTT.

V is TRBV7-3 and J is TRBJ1-1, with 9 nucleotides matching TRBD1. Germline V gene sequence: CDR1 SGHTA, CDR2 FQGTGA. CDR3 length equals 15 residues. With V trimmed by 5 bases and J by 4 bases, 8 bases remained unmatched. The DNA of the CDR3 is TGTGCCAGCAGCCTAGGACAGGGGCCCGGCACTGAAGCTTTCTTT. Its translation: CASSLGQGPGTEAFF.

The rearrangement joins TRBV19 to TRBJ2-7, with D unclear. The V end was cut by 3 bases, the J end by 6 bases, with 12 bases between. CDR3 length equals 13 residues. Germline-derived CDR1 and CDR2 are LNHDA and SQIVND (reference sequence). CDR3 loop: CASSIRSLGEQYF. In DNA form, the CDR3 reads TGTGCCAGTAGTATCAGGTCCTTGGGCGAGCAGTACTTC.

The chain is built from TRBV9 and TRBJ1-2; D unclear. V was trimmed by 4 bases and J by 2 bases, leaving 12 bases between them. The CDR3 has 14 residues. CDR1 SGDLS and CDR2 YYNGEE come from the germline V gene. The CDR3 DNA sequence: TGTGCCAGCAGCCAAACTTACGGAAACTATGGCTACACCTTC. Amino acids: CASSQTYGNYGYTF.

The V call is TRBV5-1, the J call TRBJ1-1; a weak D match, TRBD1 (6 bases). Germline V gives CDR1 SGHRS, CDR2 YFSETQ. The CDR3 length is 15 residues. V shed 4 bases and J shed 1 base, with 14 bases lying between them. CDR3 protein: CASSPVGRGNTEAFF. The CDR3 DNA reads as TGCGCCAGCAGCCCCGTCGGCAGGGGGAACACTGAAGCTTTCTTT.

This clone is a singleton in its sample. CDR3 DNA: TGTGCCAGCAGCCAAGATGCGGGACACACAAGCTCTGGAAACACCATATATTTT. This sequence encodes CASSQDAGHTSSGNTIYF. The chain links TRBV4-2 to TRBJ1-3; the D gene is possibly TRBD1 (6 bases). The V gene lost 0 bases and the J gene lost 0 bases, with 15 bases spanning the gap. The CDR3 contains 18 residues. Per germline, CDR1 LGHNA and CDR2 YNFKEQ.

The rearrangement links TRBV6-6 to TRBJ1-2, with a possible D match to TRBD1 (5 bases). This CDR3 is built from 13 residues. V was pared by 7 bases and J by 3 bases, with 12 bases between. Germline CDR1 and CDR2: MNHNY and SVGAGI (reference sequence). The CDR3 sequence is CASNSDRYYGYTF. CDR3 sequence (DNA): TGTGCCAGCAATTCCGACAGATACTATGGCTACACCTTC.

This clone was seen more than once but under ten times. The rearrangement links TRBV6-1 to TRBJ1-5; 8 bases line up with TRBD1. The CDR3 sequence is 16 residues long. V dropped 3 bases and J dropped 3; count of bases not matched to a gene: 7. The V gene's germline CDR1 is MNHNS and CDR2 SASEGT. The CDR3 spells CASSEETGVPNQPQHF. The CDR3 region has the DNA TGTGCCAGCAGTGAGGAGACAGGGGTGCCCAATCAGCCCCAGCATTTT.

V gene TRBV5-5 combines with J gene TRBJ1-1, with D perhaps TRBD1 (6 bases). V was pared by 2 bases and J by 1 base, with 12 bases between. Germline CDR1 is SGHKS and CDR2 is YYEKEE (reference sequence). The CDR3 extends over 15 amino acids. The CDR3 DNA follows: TGTGCCAGCAGCTTTATCGGGGGGCCGAACACTGAAGCTTTCTTT. This encodes CASSFIGGPNTEAFF.

This clone appeared a single time. V usage is TRBV7-7 and J usage is TRBJ2-1, with D perhaps being TRBD1 or TRBD2 (5 bases each). Germline-derived CDR1 and CDR2 are SSHAT and FNYEAQ (reference sequence). Trimming shortened V by 5 bases and J by 2 bases, and 7 bases separated the two germline ends. The CDR3 is 13 amino acids. The CDR3 protein is CASSTGPYNEQFF. Here the CDR3 DNA reads TGTGCCAGCAGCACGGGACCCTACAATGAGCAGTTCTTC.

The V gene is TRBV9, the J gene TRBJ1-2; 7 nucleotides match TRBD1. Looked up from germline, CDR1 is SGDLS and CDR2 is YYNGEE. V shed 4 bases, J shed 5 bases, and the junction held 11 bases outside the gene matches. The CDR3 consists of 15 residues. The CDR3 bases are TGTGCCAGCAGCCCTAAGGACAGGTCTGGGTATGGCTACACCTTC. It is translated as CASSPKDRSGYGYTF. Using reference TRBV9 and TRBJ1-2 for the parts outside the CDR3, the full variable domain is DSGVTQTPKHLITATGQRVTLRCSPRSGDLSVYWYQQSLDQGLQFLIQYYNGEERAKGNILERFSAQQFPDLHSELNLSSLELGDSALYFCASSPKDRSGYGYTFGSGTRLTVV.

The V and J genes are TRBV20-1 and TRBJ1-2; no reliable D call. Between the trimmed V and J ends, which lost 5 bases and 5 bases, there was a span of 6 bases. From germline, CDR1 is DFQATT and CDR2 SNEGSKA (reference sequence). This CDR3 spans 10 amino acids. As DNA, the CDR3 is TGCAGTGCTCAATCTTATGGCTACACCTTC. Translating it yields CSAQSYGYTF.

The chain employs TRBV28 and TRBJ1-5; D is perhaps TRBD1 (6 bases). This CDR3 has 15 amino acids. Per the germline V gene, CDR1 is MDHEN and CDR2 is SYDVKM. The V and J ends lost 5 bases and 6 bases respectively, with 17 bases between them. The CDR3 DNA is TGTGCCAGCAGTATTTTACAGGGAGGGGGTCAGCCCCAGCATTTT. Translated, it gives CASSILQGGGQPQHF. Supplemented by reference TRBV28 and TRBJ1-5, the full variable domain reads DVKVTQSSRYLVKRTGEKVFLECVQDMDHENMFWYRQDPGLGLRLIYFSYDVKMKEKGDIPEGYSVSREKKERFSLILESASTNQTSMYLCASSILQGGGQPQHFGDGTRLSIL.

The rearrangement uses TRBV18 and TRBJ2-2; tentative D call: TRBD1 (5 bases). This CDR3 has 20 residues. The V gene lost 1 base and the J gene lost 0 bases, with 21 bases spanning the gap. Germline-derived CDR1 and CDR2 are KGHSH and LQKENI. CDR3 in amino acids: CASSPRRRQGDFANTGELFF. The CDR3 DNA reads TGTGCCAGCTCACCACGCCGTAGGCAGGGTGACTTCGCGAACACCGGGGAGCTGTTTTTT.

This clone showed up just a few times. The gene calls are TRBV4-1 and TRBJ1-1; D unclear. Germline CDR1 MGHRA, CDR2 YSYEKL. Trimming removed 1 base at V and 1 base at J, with 13 bases between. This CDR3 comprises 16 residues. CDR3 protein: CASSQVSGEANTEAFF. In nucleotides, the CDR3 is TGCGCCAGCAGCCAAGTCTCGGGTGAGGCGAACACTGAAGCTTTCTTT.

The chain has TRBV28 and TRBJ2-1; 7 bases align to TRBD1. V shed 7 bases and J 0 bases; nucleotides not matched to a gene: 9. CDR3 length: 16 amino acids. The germline V gene has CDR1 MDHEN and CDR2 SYDVKM. The CDR3 sequence: CASTSSGGISYNEQFF. DNA for the CDR3: TGTGCCAGCACCTCCTCAGGGGGTATCTCCTACAATGAGCAGTTCTTC.

The rearrangement uses TRBV5-1 and TRBJ2-3; the D gene is possibly TRBD1 (5 bases). This CDR3 contains 15 residues. Trimming took 4 bases from V and 0 from J, leaving 12 bases between them. CDR1 is SGHRS and CDR2 is YFSETQ in the germline V gene. CDR3 sequence: CASSPSTASTDTQYF. The DNA for the CDR3 is TGCGCCAGCAGCCCATCGACAGCTAGCACAGATACGCAGTATTTT.

The chain links TRBV30 to TRBJ2-2; 7 bases are a match to TRBD2. J was trimmed by 4 bases and V by 0 bases; bases with no gene match: 2. The germline gives CDR1 GTSNPN, CDR2 SVGIG (reference sequence). This CDR3 has 14 residues. The CDR3: CAWSVGGSTGELFF. CDR3 sequence (DNA): TGTGCCTGGAGTGTGGGAGGGAGCACCGGGGAGCTGTTTTTT.

The gene calls are TRBV28 and TRBJ1-1; unclear D gene. V lost 8 bases and J lost 7, with 11 bases in between. The CDR3 runs 11 residues. CDR1 is MDHEN, CDR2 SYDVKM, per germline. This CDR3 is CASQATLEAFF. The CDR3 DNA follows: TGTGCCAGCCAAGCGACGCTTGAAGCTTTCTTT. The whole variable domain, filled in from reference TRBV28 and TRBJ1-1, reads DVKVTQSSRYLVKRTGEKVFLECVQDMDHENMFWYRQDPGLGLRLIYFSYDVKMKEKGDIPEGYSVSREKKERFSLILESASTNQTSMYLCASQATLEAFFGQGTRLTVV.